This T cell receptor beta chain is drawn from a study of T cells in Graves' hyperthyroidism and ophthalmopathy. There are 14 residues in the CDR3. The germline V gene has CDR1 SSHAT and CDR2 FNYEAQ (reference sequence). Amplification of TCR beta CDR3 regions used RNA as the template. Using the HTBI primer set, a first-round RT-PCR was run on the TCR CDR3. TCRdb re-derived calls from the multiplex PCR reads in MiXCR, one entry per CDR3 protein. The repertoire consists of 560,000 or so distinct CDR3 sequences, with less than 20% occurring once and the leading ten covering 47%. Each person with ophthalmopathy scored at least 3 on the Clinical Activity Score, reached NOSPECS grade 4 or higher, and had been ill under 3 months. Concerning this clonotype: Possible read error: a much larger clone is one base away.

The V and J genes are TRBV7-7 and TRBJ2-2; tentative D call: TRBD1 (6 bases). Sequencing was done on a sample of blood. The sequence was collected from a man aged 35 to 55 with Graves' ophthalmopathy. The CDR3, as DNA: TGTGCTAGCAGCCTGGACAGCAGCACCGGGGAGCTGTTTTTT. Translated: CASSLDSSTGELFF.